Listed below are T cell receptor beta chains from one sample, sequenced in a study of shared T cell receptors in the human thymus. TCRdb's copy holds only in-frame clones and misses some; the assay was immunoSEQ multiplex PCR. The data contain hundreds of thousands of clones, about 84% of them seen just once; the ten biggest clones take up about 0.013%. A further study also used this sample, focusing on human thymus T cells.

Sequencing was done on a sample of thymocytes. The origin of the receptors is a boy less than two years old with a congenital heart defect. Both conserved end residues are part of each CDR3. D genes are given only for firm matches. Rows may omit the clone size; those that give it use once, few, many or a size class.

TRBV7-8	TRBJ1-2	-	-	19	CASSLPGTHSGPTSYGYTF	TGTGCCAGCAGCTTGCCCGGGACACACAGTGGGCCCACTAGCTATGGCTACACCTTC
TRBV28	TRBJ2-2	-	-	12	CASSLKGDGLFF	TGTGCCAGCAGTTTAAAAGGGGATGGGCTGTTTTTT
TRBV5-4	TRBJ1-4	few	TRBD1	17	CASSLWDREATNEKLFF	TGTGCCAGCAGCTTATGGGACAGAGAAGCAACTAATGAAAAACTGTTTTTT
TRBV4-1	TRBJ2-7	once	-	18	CASSNQSSPQGPRYEQYF	TGCGCCAGCAGCAACCAATCCTCACCTCAGGGGCCCCGTTACGAGCAGTACTTC
TRBV6-4	TRBJ2-1	-	-	15	CASTPRPYQGFGQFF	TGTGCCAGCACTCCACGCCCCTATCAGGGGTTTGGGCAGTTCTTC
TRBV7-9	TRBJ1-4	-	-	13	CACGAGEDEKLFF	TGTGCCTGCGGTGCGGGGGAGGATGAAAAACTGTTTTTT
TRBV2	TRBJ2-3	-	-	14	CASNLGEETDTQYF	TGTGCCAGCAACCTGGGGGAGGAAACAGATACGCAGTATTTT
TRBV4-3	TRBJ1-5	-	TRBD1	18	CASSQDVLGQGAEQPQHF	TGCGCCAGCAGCCAAGATGTCTTGGGACAGGGGGCGGAACAGCCCCAGCATTTT
TRBV19	TRBJ2-1	-	TRBD2	19	CASSPRGLAGGLPHNEQFF	TGTGCCAGTAGTCCCCGAGGACTAGCGGGAGGTCTTCCTCACAATGAGCAGTTCTTC
TRBV27	TRBJ1-3	-	-	13	CASSVRLGNTIYF	TGTGCCAGCAGTGTCAGACTCGGAAACACCATATATTTT
TRBV15	TRBJ2-7	-	-	14	CATSSLRRDYEQYF	TGTGCCACCAGCAGCTTAAGACGGGACTACGAGCAGTACTTC
TRBV4-2	TRBJ1-2	-	-	15	CASSQRKLGSYGYTF	TGTGCCAGCAGCCAGAGGAAGCTGGGGAGTTATGGCTACACCTTC
TRBV6-1	TRBJ2-1	-	-	15	CASSLGHRSYNEQFF	TGTGCCAGCAGTTTAGGACACCGGTCCTACAATGAGCAGTTCTTC
TRBV27	TRBJ2-7	-	-	13	CASSLSGGYEQYF	TGTGCCAGCAGTTTATCAGGCGGCTACGAGCAGTACTTC
TRBV6-1	TRBJ1-2	-	TRBD1	15	CASSEARTGAYGYTF	TGTGCCAGCAGTGAAGCGAGGACAGGGGCCTATGGCTACACCTTC
TRBV19	TRBJ2-1	few	TRBD2	15	CASSRGEWGVNEQFF	TGTGCCAGTAGCCGGGGGGAGTGGGGAGTCAATGAGCAGTTCTTC
TRBV7-2	TRBJ2-1	-	TRBD2	15	CASSLTSGTVNEQFF	TGTGCCAGCAGCTTGACTAGCGGAACTGTCAATGAGCAGTTCTTC
TRBV30	TRBJ2-7	-	TRBD2	14	CAWEGTSGPYEQYF	TGTGCCTGGGAAGGGACTAGCGGTCCCTACGAGCAGTACTTC
TRBV7-9	TRBJ1-1	few	TRBD1	18	CASSLGSLGDRARAEAFF	TGTGCCAGCAGCTTAGGATCGTTAGGGGACAGGGCTAGAGCTGAAGCTTTCTTT
TRBV11-2	TRBJ2-2	few	-	19	CASSLGPSLRQTNTGELFF	TGTGCCAGCAGCTTAGGGCCCTCCCTGAGACAGACTAACACCGGGGAGCTGTTTTTT
TRBV4-2	TRBJ2-7	-	-	17	CASSQTTDPGQGYEQYF	TGTGCCAGCAGCCAAACTACGGACCCGGGACAAGGTTACGAGCAGTACTTC
TRBV28	TRBJ1-2	-	-	13	CASSFTDNYGYTF	TGTGCCAGCAGTTTCACAGACAACTATGGCTACACCTTC
TRBV11-2	TRBJ2-7	few	-	14	CASSLEGRVYEQYF	TGTGCCAGCAGCTTAGAAGGCAGGGTCTACGAGCAGTACTTC
TRBV5-7	TRBJ2-7	-	TRBD2	16	CASSLPLTSPNGGQYF	TGTGCCAGCAGCTTGCCCCTGACTAGCCCTAATGGAGGGCAGTACTTC
TRBV6-5	TRBJ1-2	-	-	13	CASSYGVTGGYTF	TGTGCCAGCAGTTACGGCGTTACGGGTGGCTACACCTTC
TRBV19	TRBJ2-5	few	TRBD1	15	CASSDSTGGQETQYF	TGTGCCAGTAGCGATTCCACAGGGGGCCAAGAGACCCAGTACTTC
TRBV5-1	TRBJ2-1	once	TRBD2	15	CASSGTSGRSHEQFF	TGCGCCAGCAGTGGGACTAGCGGGAGATCCCATGAGCAGTTCTTC
TRBV7-8	TRBJ2-1	-	TRBD2	16	CASSRAPGLVINEQFF	TGTGCCAGCAGCCGGGCCCCGGGACTAGTGATAAATGAGCAGTTCTTC
TRBV4-3	TRBJ2-3	-	-	14	CASSPGGFTDTQYF	TGCGCCAGCAGTCCCGGAGGCTTCACAGATACGCAGTATTTT
TRBV6-5	TRBJ1-1	once	TRBD1	16	CASSYSGQEGDTEAFF	TGTGCCAGCAGTTACTCAGGACAGGAAGGTGACACTGAAGCTTTCTTT
TRBV6-5	TRBJ2-3	few	TRBD1	14	CASSYRQGADTQYF	TGTGCCAGCAGTTACCGCCAGGGGGCGGATACGCAGTATTTT
TRBV27	TRBJ2-1	once	TRBD2	12	CAGGVSYNEQFF	TGTGCGGGAGGGGTTTCCTACAATGAGCAGTTCTTC
TRBV7-8	TRBJ2-7	-	-	15	CASSSPRQASYEQYF	TGTGCCAGCAGCTCACCTAGGCAAGCGAGCTACGAGCAGTACTTC
TRBV2	TRBJ1-4	-	-	12	CASSGLHEKLFF	TGTGCCAGCTCGGGACTCCATGAAAAACTGTTTTTT
TRBV7-6	TRBJ1-1	-	-	14	CASSLGLGATEAFF	TGTGCCAGCAGCTTAGGATTAGGGGCCACTGAAGCTTTCTTT